This TCR beta chain was identified in a study of T cells after posttransplantation cyclophosphamide. Regarding the study as a whole: Later blood repertoires were often dominated by clones from the donor CD8+ memory compartment. TRB clonality was highly associated with recipient CMV seropositivity and reactivation. Blood and skin or GI T cell repertoires showed limited TRB overlap.

The related graft donor's blood sample was taken on the day of bone marrow donation. Germline V gene data show CDR1 as SGHVS and CDR2 as FQNEAQ. V gave up 5 bases and J gave up 3 bases, with 10 bases separating them. This CDR3 comprises 13 residues. About this clone itself: Its antigen is as yet unknown.

Measured with immunoSEQ multiplex PCR; TCRdb has only the in-frame clones, and not every one. The table has about 7,300 clones, about nine tenths seen once. The TCR originated in a woman in her forties or fifties in good health and a related stem cell transplant donor. The specimen sequenced was CD4+ T cells sorted from blood. The rearrangement links TRBV7-8 to TRBJ1-2; tentatively, D is TRBD1 (5 bases). CDR3 protein: CASSPGQDYGYTF. CDR3 bases: TGTGCCAGCAGCCCTGGACAAGACTATGGCTACACCTTC.